This T cell receptor beta chain derives from a study of CD8 T cells in Susac syndrome. It was negative isolation that provided the CD8+ and CD4+ T cells, whereas TEMRA cells were enriched by FACS. The CDR3 runs 15 residues. CDR1 KGHSH and CDR2 LQKENI come from the germline V gene. Trimming pared 3 bases from V and 2 bases from J, leaving 13 bases between. RNA in amounts of about 0.45 to 1 ug was reverse transcribed with random hexamers. TCRdb processed the immunoSEQ multiplex PCR reads anew with MiXCR; each CDR3 protein has one entry. The sample carries 140,000 or so distinct CDR3 sequences, 85% to 95% recorded once. Concerning this clonotype: The target antigen is unknown.

Study outcomes and limitations: The authors acknowledged that the study's TCR sequencing and HLA analysis involved relatively few individuals.

The sample was CD4+ T cells from PBMCs. The chain uses TRBV18 and TRBJ2-5, with D uncertain. The TCR sequence derives from a human donor with multiple sclerosis. The CDR3 DNA is TGTGCCAGCTCACCGTTACGAGGAAAACAAGAGACCCAGTACTTC. It is translated as CASSPLRGKQETQYF.